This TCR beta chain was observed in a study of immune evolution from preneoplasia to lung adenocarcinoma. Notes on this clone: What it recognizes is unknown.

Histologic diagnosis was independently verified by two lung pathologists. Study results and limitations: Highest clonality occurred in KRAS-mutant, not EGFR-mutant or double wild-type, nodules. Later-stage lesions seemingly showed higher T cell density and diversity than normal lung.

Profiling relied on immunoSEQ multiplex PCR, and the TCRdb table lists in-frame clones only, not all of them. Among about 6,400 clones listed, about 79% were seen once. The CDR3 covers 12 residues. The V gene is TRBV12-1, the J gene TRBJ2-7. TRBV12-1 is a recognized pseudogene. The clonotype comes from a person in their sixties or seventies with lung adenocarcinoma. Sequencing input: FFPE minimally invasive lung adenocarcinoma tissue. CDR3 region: CASSQTRDEQYF. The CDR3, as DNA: TGTGCCAGCAGCCAGACGCGCGACGAGCAGTACTTC.